This entry lists 3 T cell receptor beta chains sequenced from one sample in a study of blood T cell repertoires in COVID-19. The protocol was immunoSEQ multiplex PCR, while the TCRdb copy is restricted to in-frame clones and leaves out a portion. This table has around 190,000 clones, over 75% appearing once. Sequenced input: peripheral blood. Every receptor here comes from a man aged 45-65 years with COVID-19, enrolled during active disease.

V is TRBV5-5 and J is TRBJ1-2; 8 bases are a match to TRBD1. Per germline, CDR1 SGHKS and CDR2 YYEKEE (reference sequence). V gave up 2 bases and J gave up 8 bases; unmatched junction bases: 17. The CDR3 has 17 amino acids. CDR3 coding DNA: TGTGCCAGCAGCTTCCGGACAGGGAGTTTGACCCAAGGAGGCTACACCTTC. It codes for CASSFRTGSLTQGGYTF.

The rearrangement links TRBV18 to TRBJ2-1; D is possibly TRBD1 (6 bases). This CDR3 region has 15 residues. V was pared by 3 bases and J by 4 bases, with 13 bases between. Germline V gene lookup returns CDR1 KGHSH and CDR2 LQKENI. The CDR3 is CASSPLQGPYNEQFF. The CDR3 DNA sequence: TGTGCCAGCTCACCCCTACAGGGACCATACAATGAGCAGTTCTTC. The complete variable domain, with remaining parts taken from reference TRBV18 and TRBJ2-1, reads NAGVMQNPRHLVRRRGQEARLRCSPMKGHSHVYWYRQLPEEGLKFMVYLQKENIIDESGMPKERFSAEFPKEGPSILRIQQVVRGDSAAYFCASSPLQGPYNEQFFGPGTRLTVL.

This clone has only one observation. The V call is TRBV5-1, the J call TRBJ2-2; the match to TRBD2 covers 14 bases. With 3 bases clipped from V and 5 bases from J, the junction kept 12 bases outside the gene matches. CDR3 length equals 19 residues. Germline V gene lookup returns CDR1 SGHRS and CDR2 YFSETQ. This CDR3 reads CASSYGLAGGMSGTGELFF. Here the CDR3 DNA reads TGCGCCAGCAGCTATGGACTAGCGGGAGGTATGAGTGGGACCGGGGAGCTGTTTTTT.